This T cell receptor beta chain was sequenced during a study of PD-1 blockade in classical Hodgkin lymphoma. Time point specified: cycle 4 day 1 (C4D1), after 5 to 7 weeks of nivolumab. Relapse was seen in all patients after autologous stem cell transplantation, and brentuximab vedotin exposure was variable. The method was immunoSEQ multiplex PCR; TCRdb's version includes in-frame clones alone and lacks a portion of them. The sample comprises 50,000 to 65,000 clones, about 85% of which are singletons, and approximately 8.4% rests with the top ten. Germline assignment: CDR1 MNHNY and CDR2 SVGAGI (reference sequence). V was clipped by 5 bases and J by 8 bases; unmatched bases: 14. The CDR3 totals 15 residues.

Source: peripheral blood mononuclear cells (PBMCs), taken before the fourth cycle of nivolumab. The TCR originated in a human donor with classical Hodgkin lymphoma. The chain is built from TRBV6-6 and TRBJ1-2, with 7 positions matching TRBD1. The CDR3 DNA follows: TGTGCCAGCAGTCCCCTGACAGGGCCCCCGGACGGCTACACCTTC. Translating it yields CASSPLTGPPDGYTF.